This entry lists 18 T cell receptor beta chains sequenced from one sample in a study of metastatic and nonmetastatic thyroid tumors. TCRdb re-called clones via MiXCR from the PCR reads. The sample yields approximately 37,000 clones, about 15% seen once. No treatment had been given to any patient before thyroid surgery. The sample consisted of blood. These receptors originate from a female donor with papillary thyroid cancer or a benign thyroid nodule (not recorded which). Some clones in this sample may be carry-over from other donors' samples.

At least ten counts were recorded for this clone. The rearrangement joins TRBV6-6 to TRBJ1-1; 8 nucleotides align to TRBD1. Germline CDR1 MNHNY, CDR2 SVGAGI (reference sequence). J lost 1 base, V lost 2 bases, and 3 bases had no gene match. This CDR3 is built from 15 residues. This chain's CDR3 is CASSYQGQENTEAFF. CDR3 nucleotides: TGTGCCAGCAGTTACCAGGGACAGGAGAACACTGAAGCTTTCTTT.

Many counts were recorded for this clone. The chain combines TRBV25-1 with TRBJ2-1; 9 positions agree with TRBD1. The CDR3 sequence is 15 residues long. Germline CDR1 reads MGHDK; CDR2 reads SYGVNS. V gave up 2 bases and J gave up 4 bases; unmatched junction bases: 3. The DNA of the CDR3 is TGTGCCAGCAGTGAAGTGGGGACAGGGTACAATGAGCAGTTCTTC. Translated, it gives CASSEVGTGYNEQFF.

The chain uses TRBV11-2 and TRBJ1-2, with D perhaps TRBD1 (6 bases). Germline lookup yields CDR1 SGHAT and CDR2 FQNNGV. V was trimmed by 2 bases and J by 8 bases, leaving 24 bases between them. This CDR3 spans 17 amino acids. The CDR3 here is CASSLIGVRGVGTGYTF. The DNA of the CDR3 is TGTGCCAGCAGCTTAATCGGTGTGAGGGGAGTGGGGACAGGCTACACCTTC.

On this clone itself: The CDR3 ends on some other residue instead of the conserved phenylalanine or tryptophan, so this is likely a read error. The rearrangement joins TRBV28 to TRBJ2-2; TRBD2 matches 7 bases. Germline-derived CDR1 and CDR2 are MDHEN and SYDVKM. The CDR3 is made up of 13 amino acids. CDR3 region: CASSVLASGELFL. The CDR3 nucleotides read TGTGCAAGCAGTGTACTAGCGTCCGGGGAGCTGTTTCTT.

V is TRBV19 and J is TRBJ2-1; 10 bases agree with TRBD2. V dropped 6 bases and J dropped 6; count of bases not matched to a gene: 11. The germline V gene encodes CDR1 LNHDA and CDR2 SQIVND (reference sequence). The CDR3 length is 16 residues. This CDR3 is CASRSVAGGFSNEQFF. The DNA of the CDR3 is TGTGCCAGTAGATCCGTAGCGGGAGGTTTTAGCAATGAGCAGTTCTTC.

This clone appeared many times. The gene calls are TRBV5-1 and TRBJ2-1; D uncertain. The V end was cut by 0 bases, the J end by 9 bases, with 10 bases between. This CDR3 region has 13 residues. Germline assignment: CDR1 SGHRS and CDR2 YFSETQ. In DNA, the CDR3 is TGCGCCAGCAGCTTGGACCCTTTAAGTGAGCAGTTCTTC. Protein product: CASSLDPLSEQFF. Full variable domain (rest looked up from reference TRBV5-1 and TRBJ2-1): KAGVTQTPRYLIKTRGQQVTLSCSPISGHRSVSWYQQTPGQGLQFLFEYFSETQRNKGNFPGRFSGRQFSNSRSEMNVSTLELGDSALYLCASSLDPLSEQFFGPGTRLTVL.

For this clone: Relative to the germline gene, one junction end is altered; a read error may explain this. J is TRBJ2-7 and V is TRBV30; 10 bases match TRBD2. Germline V lookup: CDR1 GTSNPN, CDR2 SVGIG (reference sequence). This CDR3 is 12 amino acids long. Here the CDR3 reads CACSGRVNEQHF. DNA of the CDR3: TGTGCCTGCAGCGGGAGGGTTAACGAGCAGCACTTC.

The table lists this clone with a few counts. The chain couples TRBV25-1 to TRBJ2-1, with 7 bases aligning to TRBD1. Germline-derived CDR1 and CDR2 are MGHDK and SYGVNS. The CDR3 is 14 residues long. V shed 7 bases, J shed 6 bases, and the junction held 9 bases outside the gene matches. The CDR3 loop reads CASIGAGTANEQFF. The CDR3 region has the DNA TGTGCCAGCATTGGAGCCGGGACAGCCAATGAGCAGTTCTTC. The whole variable domain, remainder taken from reference TRBV25-1 and TRBJ2-1, is EADIYQTPRYLVIGTGKKITLECSQTMGHDKMYWYQQDPGMELHLIHYSYGVNSTEKGDLSSESTVSRIRTEHFPLTLESARPSHTSQYLCASIGAGTANEQFFGPGTRLTVL.

This clone came up a few times. The CDR3 bases are TGTGCCAGTAGTCCCCAAAGCGACACAGATACGCAGTATTTT. It codes for CASSPQSDTDTQYF. This chain joins TRBV19 and TRBJ2-3; no reliable D call. The CDR3 runs 14 residues. V was shortened by 5 bases and J by 2 bases, with 11 bases between the two germline ends. Germline V CDR1 and CDR2: LNHDA, SQIVND (reference sequence).

On this clone: A read error may explain this, as a much larger clone is one base away. The chain couples TRBV7-6 to TRBJ2-7, with 8 bases lining up with TRBD1. The CDR3 has 14 residues. CDR1 is SGHVS, CDR2 FNYEAQ, per germline. CDR3 coding DNA: TGTGCCAGCAGCTTAGGGGCAGGGGGCGTCGAGCAGCACTTC. This encodes CASSLGAGGVEQHF. The full variable domain, in which reference TRBV7-6 and TRBJ2-7 provide the parts outside the CDR3, is GAGVSQSPRYKVTKRGQDVALRCDPISGHVSLYWYRQALGQGPEFLTYFNYEAQQDKSGLPNDRFSAERPEGSISTLTIQRTEQRDSAMYRCASSLGAGGVEQHFGPGTRLTVT.

This clone was picked up a small number of times. This chain uses TRBV6-1 with TRBJ2-7; weak D call: TRBD2 (5 bases). Per the germline V gene, CDR1 is MNHNS and CDR2 is SASEGT. The CDR3 length is 14 residues. Trimming cost V 2 bases and J 3 bases, with 11 bases left between them. The CDR3 DNA sequence: TGTGCCAGCAGTGAACTAATAGGGAGCTACGAGCAGTACTTC. Its translation: CASSELIGSYEQYF.

This clone was found many times. This rearrangement joins TRBV7-9 to TRBJ1-6, with a weak D call TRBD1 (6 bases). The CDR3 runs 15 residues. Per the germline V gene, CDR1 is SEHNR and CDR2 is FQNEAQ (reference sequence). With 3 bases removed from V and 5 bases from J, the gap between germline ends came to 11 bases. CDR3 nucleotide sequence: TGTGCCAGCAGCTTTGGTTCAGGGGATAATTCACCCCTCCACTTT. Protein sequence: CASSFGSGDNSPLHF.

This clone has at least ten counts. The identical CDR3 is also encoded by other nucleotide sequences in the sample. The V call is TRBV28, the J call TRBJ1-5, with D perhaps matching TRBD1 (5 bases). Germline CDR1 reads MDHEN; CDR2 reads SYDVKM. This CDR3 contains 13 residues. The V end lost 3 bases, the J end lost 7 bases, and 10 bases lay between the germline ends. The CDR3 DNA sequence: TGTGCCAGCAGTTTTGAGGGGTTGCAGCCCCAGCATTTT. Residues: CASSFEGLQPQHF.

This clone has a handful of counts. The V and J genes are TRBV5-1 and TRBJ2-7, with TRBD2 as a possible D gene (5 bases). CDR1 SGHRS and CDR2 YFSETQ come from the germline V gene. Deletions cut 2 bases from V and 4 bases from J, with 13 bases between. CDR3 length equals 14 residues. CDR3 nucleotides: TGCGCCAGCAGCTTAGTACTAGGCGGGTACGAGCAGTACTTC. The encoded protein is CASSLVLGGYEQYF.

This clone was seen repeatedly, ten times or more. V and J are TRBV7-6 and TRBJ1-4; D gene uncertain. V gave up 2 bases and J gave up 4 bases, with 11 bases separating them. The CDR3 spans 15 residues. The V gene's germline CDR1 is SGHVS and CDR2 FNYEAQ. The CDR3: CASSLFSMGNEKLFF. The CDR3 DNA reads as TGTGCCAGCAGCTTATTTAGTATGGGTAATGAAAAACTGTTTTTT.

This clone has at least ten counts. A much larger clone differs from this one at a single base, so this may be a read error. The sample contains more than one DNA sequence encoding this CDR3. This chain joins TRBV19 and TRBJ1-2; D unclear. The CDR3 spans 14 residues. Germline CDR1 LNHDA, CDR2 SQIVND (reference sequence). The V end lost 3 bases, the J end lost 4 bases, and 12 bases lay between the germline ends. The CDR3 nucleotides are TGTGCCAGTAGTATTTCCGGACGGGTCTATGGCTACACCTTC. Translation: CASSISGRVYGYTF.

By sample share, this clone is medium-sized (0.01 to 0.1%). The chain has TRBV6-1 and TRBJ1-6; a weak D match, TRBD1 (6 bases). Trimming left V 5 bases short and J 7 bases short, with 12 bases between. The V gene's germline CDR1 is MNHNS and CDR2 SASEGT. The CDR3 has 14 residues. For the CDR3, the DNA is TGTGCCAGCAGTCCACAGGGTGCGAATTCACCCCTCCACTTT. Translation: CASSPQGANSPLHF.

The chain employs TRBV7-8 and TRBJ2-3; D is uncertain. Germline loops: CDR1 SGHVS, CDR2 FQNEAQ. The CDR3 length is 17 residues. Trimming took off 1 base at V and 4 bases at J, with 18 bases between the two ends. This chain's CDR3 is CASSLGELGPAADTQYF. In DNA, the CDR3 is TGTGCCAGCAGCTTAGGGGAATTAGGACCGGCAGCAGATACGCAGTATTTT.